Reported below is one TCR beta chain. The source of the sample is a study of blood T cells in healthy people across ages. It was with a sample-barcoded 5' primer and a J-beta primer mix that a second PCR of roughly 7 to 12 cycles was run. Samples each returned at least 2.5 million CDR3-containing paired-end reads. One entry per CDR3 protein results from TCRdb running MiXCR on the 5' RACE reads. Of hundreds of thousands of distinct CDR3 sequences detected, approximately 30% appear once; the ten largest clones hold less than 20%. This CDR3 comprises 15 residues. Trimming pared 8 bases from V and 8 bases from J, leaving 21 bases between. The V gene's germline CDR1 is MNHEY and CDR2 SVGAGI.

This receptor was identified in a woman at least 80 years old in good health. V usage is TRBV6-5 and J usage is TRBJ2-2; tentatively, D is TRBD1 (5 bases). Sequencing was done on a sample of blood. CDR3 sequence (DNA): TGTGCCAGCTCTTCCGGAGTAGGGGCGTTTGGGGAGCTGTTTTTT. It specifies CASSSGVGAFGELFF.